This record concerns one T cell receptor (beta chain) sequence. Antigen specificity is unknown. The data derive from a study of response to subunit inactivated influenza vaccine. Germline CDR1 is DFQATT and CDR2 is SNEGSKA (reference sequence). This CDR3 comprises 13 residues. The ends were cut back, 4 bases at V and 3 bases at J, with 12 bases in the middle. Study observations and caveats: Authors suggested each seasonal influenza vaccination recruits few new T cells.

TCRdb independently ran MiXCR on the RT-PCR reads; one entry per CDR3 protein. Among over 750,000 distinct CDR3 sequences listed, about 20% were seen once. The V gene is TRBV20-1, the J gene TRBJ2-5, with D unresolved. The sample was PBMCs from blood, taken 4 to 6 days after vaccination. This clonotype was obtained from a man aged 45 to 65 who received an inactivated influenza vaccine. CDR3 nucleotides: TGCAGTGCTATGCGGACGGCGAAAGAGACCCAGTACTTC. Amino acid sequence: CSAMRTAKETQYF.